This TCR beta chain was identified during a study of blood T cell repertoires in COVID-19. Study-wide context: The United States, Italy and Spain supplied acute and convalescent COVID-19 samples. Sources were T cells, B-cell-depleted T cells, or PBMCs; the material itself was cDNA or gDNA.

Losses at the gene ends were 2 bases for V and 8 bases for J; bases not matched to a gene: 5. This CDR3 is 13 amino acids long. Germline V CDR1 and CDR2: KGHSH, LQKENI. Authors' data handling: Quantification of nucleated cells was approximated via reference gene primer amplification. Clones were sequenced by immunoSEQ multiplex PCR, and TCRdb holds only the in-frame ones, with some missing. D and trimming come from the DNA, and the V and J calls and clone size come from that table. Of about 93,000 clones detected, around 90% appear once; the ten largest clones hold around 1.5%. The clonotype was recovered from a human donor with active COVID-19. The donor label of this sample is uncertain. Sequencing was performed on peripheral blood. The chain uses TRBV18 and TRBJ1-2; 7 nucleotides align to TRBD1. The CDR3 DNA reads TGTGCCAGCTCACCAGGCAGGGGGTACGGCTACACCTTC. Its protein product is CASSPGRGYGYTF.